The count of the clone carrying this T cell receptor beta chain is one. The antigen is undetermined. Per germline, CDR1 SGDLS and CDR2 YYNGEE. The V end was cut by 0 bases, the J end by 1 base, with 10 bases between. CDR3 size: 15 residues. Reverse transcription of all isolated RNA meant that expressed TCRB transcripts were sequenced. Libraries were prepared by immunoSEQ multiplex PCR; TCRdb keeps only in-frame clonotypes and omits some of them. The profile shows around 710,000 clones, around 12% of them singletons. This specimen comes from a study of beta chain features in type 1 diabetes. At the level of the study: In age, gender and cell yields, patients were similar to healthy donors. Study-level results: TCRB CDR3s were moderately but significantly shorter in Type 1 diabetes patients in all four CD4+ subsets.

This clonotype was sampled from a man aged 25 to 40 with type 1 diabetes. The sample comprised naive CD4+ T cells from blood. This chain joins TRBV9 and TRBJ1-1; D is perhaps TRBD1 (6 bases). As DNA, the CDR3 is TGTGCCAGCAGCGTAGAGGGCAGGGGGAACACTGAAGCTTTCTTT. Encoded protein: CASSVEGRGNTEAFF.